These 21 T cell receptor beta chains originate from one sample sequenced in a study of beta chain features in type 1 diabetes. Isolated RNA was reverse transcribed in full, so expressed TCRB transcripts were sequenced. Sequenced by immunoSEQ multiplex PCR; TCRdb stores in-frame clones only, minus some. Among hundreds of thousands of clones listed, about a sixth were seen once. The sequenced sample consisted of naive CD4+ T cells from blood. The receptors shown here come from a man aged 18 to 35 in good health.

This clone was observed a few times. This rearrangement joins TRBV5-1 to TRBJ2-7, with a weak D call TRBD1 (6 bases). V shed 1 base and J shed 6 bases, with 11 bases lying between them. The CDR3 length is 13 residues. Germline loops: CDR1 SGHRS, CDR2 YFSETQ. The CDR3 sequence is CASSLQGQREQYF. The DNA for the CDR3 is TGCGCCAGCAGCTTGCAGGGGCAGCGCGAGCAGTACTTC.

Only a few counts were recorded for this clone. The chain has TRBV4-2 and TRBJ2-7; D is ambiguous. V shed 0 bases and J shed 6 bases, with 15 bases lying between them. Germline V gene lookup returns CDR1 LGHNA and CDR2 YNFKEQ. The CDR3 consists of 15 residues. The CDR3 DNA reads TGTGCCAGCAGCCAAGATCAGTATGGGGTGTTCGAGCAGTACTTC. Its protein product is CASSQDQYGVFEQYF.

This sequence joins TRBV6-5 and TRBJ2-5; 9 bases match TRBD2. Germline values: CDR1 MNHEY, CDR2 SVGAGI. V lost 6 bases to trimming and J lost 6 bases; unmatched junction nucleotides: 8. The CDR3 is 14 residues long. In DNA form, the CDR3 reads TGTGCCAGCAGAAGCGGGGGGAACGTGAAGACCCAGTACTTC. It is translated as CASRSGGNVKTQYF.

The table lists this clone with a few counts. The V and J genes are TRBV7-9 and TRBJ1-2; 8 bases are a match to TRBD1. Per germline, CDR1 SEHNR and CDR2 FQNEAQ (reference sequence). The V gene end was trimmed by 8 bases and the J gene end by 3 bases; junction bases not matched to a gene: 8. This CDR3 contains 14 residues. DNA for the CDR3: TGTGCCAGCGTAGTGACAGGGGCTCACTATGGCTACACCTTC. It codes for CASVVTGAHYGYTF.

The gene calls are TRBV2 and TRBJ2-1, with D maybe TRBD2 (7 bases). The CDR3 has 15 amino acids. V lost 1 base and J 2 bases, leaving 9 bases between the germline ends. CDR1 and CDR2 from the germline V gene are SNHLY and FYNNEI. DNA for the CDR3: TGTGCCAGCAGTGAAGAGGGGGGGACCTACAATGAGCAGTTCTTC. Translated: CASSEEGGTYNEQFF.

This clone was recorded a few times. The chain employs TRBV5-1 and TRBJ2-7, with D hard to call. Germline-derived CDR1 and CDR2 are SGHRS and YFSETQ. V lost 3 bases to trimming and J lost 5 bases, with 9 bases between them. This CDR3 spans 12 amino acids. CDR3 coding DNA: TGCGCCAGCAGCTCCCTTGGCAACGAGCAGTACTTC. Translating gives CASSSLGNEQYF.

The chain links TRBV7-2 to TRBJ1-4; no clear D. Deletions cut 1 base from V and 7 bases from J, with 10 bases between. The CDR3 covers 14 residues. CDR1 is SGHTA, CDR2 FQGNSA, per germline. The CDR3 loop is CASSLGGRAEKLFF. The CDR3 DNA is TGTGCCAGCAGCTTAGGCGGGCGGGCTGAAAAACTGTTTTTT.

The chain uses TRBV9 and TRBJ2-7, with D perhaps matching TRBD2 (6 bases). This CDR3 contains 17 residues. The germline V and J ends were trimmed by 3 bases and 2 bases, with 21 bases remaining between them. CDR1 is SGDLS, CDR2 YYNGEE, per germline. CDR3 nucleotides: TGTGCCAGCAGCGCCGGGGGAGGCAGTTTAAAAACCTACGAGCAGTACTTC. It translates to CASSAGGGSLKTYEQYF.

This clone was counted a few times. This chain uses TRBV28 with TRBJ2-1; a weak D match, TRBD1 (5 bases). This CDR3 has 13 residues. Germline CDR1 reads MDHEN; CDR2 reads SYDVKM. V was pared by 4 bases and J by 9 bases, with 13 bases between. The CDR3 nucleotides are TGTGCCAGCAGTTCGTTCAGGGCTGGTGAGCAGTTCTTC. It yields the protein CASSSFRAGEQFF.

This chain joins TRBV20-1 and TRBJ2-2; D gene unclear. The germline V and J ends were trimmed by 6 bases and 7 bases, with 9 bases remaining between them. The CDR3 contains 11 residues. Germline CDR1 is DFQATT and CDR2 is SNEGSKA (reference sequence). The CDR3 DNA reads TGCAGTGCCCGCCGAAGCGGGGAGCTGTTTTTT. The encoded protein is CSARRSGELFF.

V usage is TRBV7-7 and J usage is TRBJ2-3, with TRBD1 identical over 7 bases. The ends lost 1 base at V and 5 bases at J; junction bases unmatched: 6. Germline V gene data show CDR1 as SSHAT and CDR2 as FNYEAQ (reference sequence). The CDR3 runs to 15 residues. The CDR3 DNA sequence: TGTGCCAGCAGCTTAGGAGGGGGCGCGGGAGATACGCAGTATTTT. Translated, it gives CASSLGGGAGDTQYF.

This clone has only a few counts. The rearrangement joins TRBV6-5 to TRBJ2-3; D ambiguous. Germline loops: CDR1 MNHEY, CDR2 SVGAGI. The CDR3 runs to 15 residues. The V end was cut by 2 bases, the J end by 1 base, with 10 bases between. Here the CDR3 DNA reads TGTGCCAGCAGTTACGGGTCCTCCCGCACAGATACGCAGTATTTT. Amino acids: CASSYGSSRTDTQYF.

This clone was seen only a few times. The gene calls are TRBV10-3 and TRBJ2-7; maybe TRBD1 (6 bases). Trimming pared 4 bases from V and 5 bases from J, leaving 12 bases between. Per germline, CDR1 ENHRY and CDR2 SYGVKD. This CDR3 spans 13 amino acids. The CDR3 reads CAISVQGSDEQYF. The CDR3 nucleotides are TGTGCCATCAGTGTCCAGGGGAGCGACGAGCAGTACTTC.

This clone has only a few counts. This rearrangement joins TRBV28 to TRBJ2-7; 9 nucleotides match TRBD1. The CDR3 totals 15 residues. V was pared by 4 bases and J by 3 bases, with 7 bases of the junction left unmatched. Germline CDR1 reads MDHEN; CDR2 reads SYDVKM. CDR3 amino acids: CASSSQGAALYEQYF. The CDR3 DNA reads as TGTGCCAGCAGTTCACAGGGGGCCGCGCTCTACGAGCAGTACTTC.

This clone was detected only a few times. The genes are TRBV15 and TRBJ1-3; 7 bases are a match to TRBD1. Trimming cost V 5 bases and J 7 bases; bases outside gene matches: 20. The V gene's germline CDR1 is LNHNV and CDR2 YYDKDF (reference sequence). The CDR3 covers 18 residues. The CDR3: CATSGTRPGDSRGNTIYF. As DNA, the CDR3 is TGTGCCACCAGCGGAACTCGGCCAGGGGACAGCCGGGGGAACACCATATATTTT.

V gene TRBV29-1 combines with J gene TRBJ1-1; 8 bases are shared with TRBD1. After removal of 7 bases from V and 1 base from J, the junction contained 5 bases not matched to a gene. CDR3 length: 13 amino acids. Germline CDR1 and CDR2: SQVTM and ANQGSEA. DNA of the CDR3: TGCAGCGGTGGGGGGACAGGGAACACTGAAGCTTTCTTT. Amino acid sequence: CSGGGTGNTEAFF.

The rearrangement links TRBV11-2 to TRBJ1-2; 7 nucleotides line up with TRBD1. The V gene end was trimmed by 6 bases and the J gene end by 5 bases; junction bases not matched to a gene: 6. The CDR3 spans 13 residues. Per the germline V gene, CDR1 is SGHAT and CDR2 is FQNNGV. CDR3 coding DNA: TGTGCCAGCAGTTATGACAGGGCTTATGGCTACACCTTC. This translates into CASSYDRAYGYTF.

The J gene is TRBJ2-4, the V gene TRBV4-1, with 7 bases matching TRBD2. Trimming cost V 1 base and J 0 bases; bases outside gene matches: 9. Per the germline V gene, CDR1 is MGHRA and CDR2 is YSYEKL. The CDR3 is made up of 18 amino acids. CDR3: CASSQGSGSGKAKNIQYF. The DNA of the CDR3 is TGCGCCAGCAGCCAAGGAAGCGGCAGCGGGAAAGCCAAAAACATTCAGTACTTC.

The sample holds a few counts of this clone. V gene TRBV28 combines with J gene TRBJ2-3; D is undetermined. The length of the CDR3 is 17 residues. Trimming pared 3 bases from V and 1 base from J, leaving 17 bases between. Germline CDR1 reads MDHEN; CDR2 reads SYDVKM. In nucleotides, the CDR3 is TGTGCCAGCAGTTTCCAGGATTGGTTACGTGGCACAGATACGCAGTATTTT. It codes for CASSFQDWLRGTDTQYF.

The chain carries TRBV9 and TRBJ1-2; D ambiguous. The V gene's germline CDR1 is SGDLS and CDR2 YYNGEE. This CDR3 is built from 12 residues. Trimming cost V 4 bases and J 3 bases, with 7 bases left between them. The DNA for the CDR3 is TGTGCCAGCAGCCGGACGGACTATGGCTACACCTTC. As protein: CASSRTDYGYTF. Full variable domain (missing parts from reference TRBV9 and TRBJ1-2): DSGVTQTPKHLITATGQRVTLRCSPRSGDLSVYWYQQSLDQGLQFLIQYYNGEERAKGNILERFSAQQFPDLHSELNLSSLELGDSALYFCASSRTDYGYTFGSGTRLTVV.

This clone has at least ten counts. J is TRBJ2-3 and V is TRBV10-3; D is perhaps TRBD1 or TRBD2 (5 bases each). CDR3 length equals 12 residues. Trimming removed 8 bases at V and 6 bases at J, with 12 bases between. Looked up from germline, CDR1 is ENHRY and CDR2 is SYGVKD. CDR3 protein: CAIRRGEDTQYF. CDR3 sequence (DNA): TGTGCCATCCGAAGGGGAGAGGATACGCAGTATTTT.